The 14 T cell receptor beta chains in this list originate from one sample, sequenced in a study of T cell responses to AZD1222 COVID-19 vaccine. Clones were read by immunoSEQ multiplex PCR, and TCRdb kept only the in-frame ones, dropping some. The sample has 150,000 to 200,000 clones, 80% to 95% seen once. The material sequenced was peripheral blood, taken on day 0 of AZD1222 vaccination. These receptors originate from an adult in good health.

The J gene is TRBJ2-1, the V gene TRBV7-2, with 16 bases lining up with TRBD2. After removal of 5 bases from V and 8 bases from J, the junction contained 6 bases not matched to a gene. The germline CDR1 and CDR2 sequences are SGHTA and FQGNSA. The CDR3 extends over 16 amino acids. CDR3 region: CASSIGTSGGADEQFF. In DNA, the CDR3 is TGTGCCAGCAGCATCGGGACTAGCGGGGGGGCCGATGAGCAGTTCTTC.

This rearrangement joins TRBV5-1 to TRBJ2-5; 12 nucleotides align to TRBD2. V shed 2 bases, J shed 1 base, and the junction held 9 bases outside the gene matches. The CDR3 covers 18 residues. Germline CDR1 reads SGHRS; CDR2 reads YFSETQ. The CDR3 DNA is TGCGCCAGCAGCTTCGGTCCTAGCGGGGGGGCGGTCCAAGAGACCCAGTACTTC. Translating gives CASSFGPSGGAVQETQYF.

For this clone: Just one base apart from a much larger clone, this may be a read error. The rearrangement links TRBV7-9 to TRBJ2-7; D is uncertain. Trimming removed 1 base from V and 1 base from J, with 2 bases in between. This CDR3 is 12 amino acids long. In germline, CDR1 is SEHNR, CDR2 FQNEAQ (reference sequence). The CDR3 protein is CASSLESYEQYF. In nucleotides, the CDR3 is TGTGCCAGCAGCTTAGAGTCCTACGAGCAGTACTTC.

The J gene is TRBJ2-7, the V gene TRBV7-2; no clear D. CDR1 is SGHTA and CDR2 is FQGNSA in the germline V gene. Trimming took off 5 bases at V and 5 bases at J, with 10 bases between the two ends. CDR3 length equals 12 residues. The chain's CDR3 is CASSLGSHEQYF. The CDR3 DNA follows: TGTGCCAGCAGCCTAGGCAGCCACGAGCAGTACTTC.

The chain uses TRBV5-1 and TRBJ2-3; D uncertain. This CDR3 contains 15 residues. CDR1 and CDR2 (germline): SGHRS, YFSETQ. V lost 0 bases to trimming and J lost 1 base, with 9 bases between them. The CDR3 region is CASSLGAVGTDTQYF. CDR3 in DNA: TGCGCCAGCAGCTTGGGTGCCGTAGGCACAGATACGCAGTATTTT.

The chain joins TRBV21-1 to TRBJ2-7; the table's D call TRBD2 went unverified against the DNA. TRBV21-1 is assigned pseudogene status. CDR3 length: 13 amino acids. In nucleotides, the CDR3 is TGTGCCAGCAGACGGGGGACCTGCGGCGAGCAGTACTTC. Its protein is CASRRGTCGEQYF.

This clone showed up just once. This chain uses TRBV18 with TRBJ2-3; D uncertain. CDR3 length: 13 residues. Germline V lookup: CDR1 KGHSH, CDR2 LQKENI. With 2 bases removed from V and 9 bases from J, the gap between germline ends came to 12 bases. CDR3 loop: CASSPDLSKTQYF. CDR3 nucleotides: TGTGCCAGCTCACCAGATTTATCTAAGACGCAGTATTTT.

The chain couples TRBV27 to TRBJ1-2; D remains ambiguous. Trimming removed 1 base at V and 3 bases at J, with 9 bases between. This CDR3 comprises 14 residues. Germline V lookup: CDR1 MNHEY, CDR2 SMNVEV (reference sequence). This CDR3 reads CASSLYRDDYGYTF. The CDR3 DNA reads TGTGCCAGCAGTTTATACCGGGATGACTATGGCTACACCTTC.

This clone was recorded only once. CDR3 DNA: TGTGCCAGCAGCAAAGGAGCACTAGCCCCCTCCTACAATGAGCAGTTCTTC. Translating gives CASSKGALAPSYNEQFF. The rearrangement joins TRBV21-1 to TRBJ2-1; TRBD2, the D gene given by the table, was not confirmed from the DNA. TRBV21-1 is termed a pseudogene. The CDR3 spans 17 residues.

This clone was recorded only once. This rearrangement joins TRBV2 to TRBJ2-7, with TRBD1 matching 7 bases. Germline loops: CDR1 SNHLY, CDR2 FYNNEI. The V gene end was trimmed by 1 base and the J gene end by 6 bases; junction bases not matched to a gene: 9. The CDR3 extends over 15 amino acids. CDR3 sequence reads: CASSEVRYPGGEQYF. The CDR3 region has the DNA TGTGCCAGCAGTGAAGTTCGCTACCCAGGGGGCGAGCAGTACTTC. The full variable domain, with the rest looked up from reference TRBV2 and TRBJ2-7, is EPEVTQTPSHQVTQMGQEVILRCVPISNHLYFYWYRQILGQKVEFLVSFYNNEISEKSEIFDDQFSVERPDGSNFTLKIRSTKLEDSAMYFCASSEVRYPGGEQYFGPGTRLTVT.

The rearrangement joins TRBV3-1 (or the pseudogene TRBV3-2) to TRBJ2-7, with a weak D call TRBD1 (6 bases). Germline V lookup: CDR1 LGHDT, CDR2 YNNKEL (reference sequence). Trimming stripped 4 bases from V and 3 bases from J, with 7 bases between. There are 12 residues in the CDR3. As DNA, the CDR3 is TGTGCCAGCAGCCTAGGGGGCTACGAGCAGTACTTC. Residues: CASSLGGYEQYF.

The chain combines TRBV29-1 with TRBJ1-2; TRBD1 matches 10 bases. CDR1 SQVTM and CDR2 ANQGSEA come from the germline V gene. The CDR3 contains 12 residues. With V trimmed by 4 bases and J by 7 bases, 3 bases remained unmatched. In DNA form, the CDR3 reads TGCAGCGTTGGGACAGGGGGGATTGGCTACACCTTC. Residues: CSVGTGGIGYTF.

The chain joins TRBV7-9 to TRBJ1-5; 7 bases match TRBD1. Germline V gene sequence: CDR1 SEHNR, CDR2 FQNEAQ (reference sequence). This CDR3 comprises 15 residues. V dropped 4 bases and J dropped 4; count of bases not matched to a gene: 7. Written as DNA, the CDR3 is TGTGCCAGCAGCTCTAGGACAGGCTGGAATCAGCCCCAGCATTTT. Translation gives CASSSRTGWNQPQHF. The full variable domain, rest sourced from reference TRBV7-9 and TRBJ1-5, is DTGVSQNPRHKITKRGQNVTFRCDPISEHNRLYWYRQTLGQGPEFLTYFQNEAQLEKSRLLSDRFSAERPKGSFSTLEIQRTEQGDSAMYLCASSSRTGWNQPQHFGDGTRLSIL.

The chain has TRBV7-6 and TRBJ1-6, with D perhaps TRBD1 (5 bases). V was cut by 2 bases and J by 7 bases, with 12 bases left in between. The CDR3 is 15 amino acids. Per germline, CDR1 SGHVS and CDR2 FNYEAQ. CDR3 loop: CASSLSRDQNSPLHF. The CDR3 coding sequence is TGTGCCAGCAGCTTAAGCAGGGACCAAAATTCACCCCTCCACTTT.